The 25 T cell receptor beta chains reported below all come from one sample, sequenced in a study of glioma-infiltrating T cells. Using RNA template, CDR3s of TCR alpha and beta were amplified with iRepertoire arm-PCR. TCRdb redid the calling of the multiplex PCR reads with MiXCR, one entry per CDR3 protein. The data show a few hundred thousand distinct CDR3 sequences, around 45% seen once. The specimen sequenced was glioma tissue, nonneoplastic brain tissue, or PBMCs (not recorded which). Receptor source: a human donor with low-grade glioma or glioblastoma, undergoing nonglioma brain surgery, or in good health (not recorded which).

This clonotype was seen ten or more times. The junction departs from germline at one end; a sequencing error may be responsible. This chain connects TRBV3-1 to TRBJ2-1, with TRBD2 matching 13 bases. CDR1 and CDR2 from the germline V gene are LGHDT and YNNKEL (reference sequence). The CDR3 is 15 amino acids. The CDR3 DNA sequence: TGTGCCAGCAGCCAAGTTACTAGCGGGAGGGCCGGGGTAGTCTTC. It is translated as CASSQVTSGRAGVVF.

Points on this clonotype: This sequence may be a read error, since a much larger clone differs from it by one base. The genes are TRBV27 and TRBJ1-6; D is unresolved. Trimming left V 5 bases short and J 8 bases short, with 16 bases between. Germline V gene sequence: CDR1 MNHEY, CDR2 SMNVEV (reference sequence). The CDR3 loop spans 15 amino acids. This chain's CDR3 is CASSLSWVGDSPLHF. The CDR3 bases are TGTGCCAGCAGTCTTTCCTGGGTTGGTGATTCACCCCTCCACTTT.

Ten or more counts support this clonotype. V usage is TRBV6-2 or TRBV6-3 and J usage is TRBJ2-1, with TRBD2 matching 8 bases. CDR3 length: 16 amino acids. The V and J ends lost 5 bases and 4 bases, in that order; junction bases with no gene match: 10. Germline assignment: CDR1 MNHEY and CDR2 SVGEGT. As DNA, the CDR3 is TGTGCCAGCAGTAGGAGTTCGGGACTAGTGTACAATGAGCAGTTCTTC. It yields the protein CASSRSSGLVYNEQFF.

The chain combines TRBV7-9 with TRBJ2-7, with TRBD1 matching over 7 bases. Germline V lookup: CDR1 SEHNR, CDR2 FQNEAQ (reference sequence). The CDR3 loop spans 13 amino acids. V lost 2 bases, J lost 6 bases, and 4 bases stayed unmatched. CDR3 in amino acids: CASSLQQGSEQYF. CDR3 bases: TGTGCCAGCAGCTTACAACAGGGGAGCGAGCAGTACTTC.

The rearrangement joins TRBV4-2 to TRBJ2-7; 8 positions match TRBD2. Germline V CDR1 and CDR2: LGHNA, YNFKEQ. The CDR3 totals 17 residues. With V trimmed by 0 bases and J by 2 bases, 9 bases remained unmatched. DNA of the CDR3: TGTGCCAGCAGCCAAGATCCGAGCGGGAGCTGGGCCTACGAGCAGTACTTC. Translation gives CASSQDPSGSWAYEQYF.

Points on this clonotype: One base away lies a much larger clone, so this may be a sequencing read error. V and J are TRBV15 and TRBJ1-1; D is possibly TRBD1 (6 bases). Germline V gives CDR1 LNHNV, CDR2 YYDKDF (reference sequence). V shed 3 bases and J shed 1 base, with 15 bases lying between them. The CDR3 totals 16 residues. Written as DNA, the CDR3 is TGTGCCACCAGCAGGTCCGACAGGCCATGGAACACTGAAGCTTTCTTT. It translates to CATSRSDRPWNTEAFF.

J is TRBJ2-1 and V is TRBV20-1; TRBD2 agrees at 14 bases. The CDR3 length is 13 residues. CDR1 and CDR2 (germline): DFQATT, SNEGSKA (reference sequence). The ends lost 8 bases at V and 7 bases at J; junction bases unmatched: 4. This CDR3 reads CSRGLAGANEQFF. In DNA form, the CDR3 reads TGCAGTCGGGGACTAGCGGGAGCAAATGAGCAGTTCTTC.

This clonotype was observed a few times. This chain connects TRBV28 to TRBJ2-5; TRBD1 matches 7 bases. This CDR3 has 17 amino acids. Looked up from germline, CDR1 is MDHEN and CDR2 is SYDVKM. Trimming took 3 bases from V and 3 from J; bases not matched to a gene: 13. The chain's CDR3 is CASSFKYGQAAKETQYF. CDR3 coding DNA: TGTGCCAGCAGTTTTAAATATGGACAGGCGGCGAAAGAGACCCAGTACTTC.

This clonotype showed up just a few times. The gene calls are TRBV4-1 and TRBJ2-1; 7 nucleotides agree with TRBD2. Germline V gives CDR1 MGHRA, CDR2 YSYEKL. With 0 bases clipped from V and 7 bases from J, the junction kept 3 bases outside the gene matches. The CDR3 loop spans 14 amino acids. CDR3 in DNA: TGCGCCAGCAGCCAAGATCTGGGAGGGAATGAGCAGTTCTTC. Amino acid sequence: CASSQDLGGNEQFF.

This clonotype has ten or more counts. J is TRBJ2-3 and V is TRBV6-5; 7 bases line up with TRBD1. Germline CDR1 is MNHEY and CDR2 is SVGAGI. V was clipped by 4 bases and J by 1 base; unmatched bases: 11. The CDR3 loop spans 17 amino acids. DNA for the CDR3: TGTGCCAGCAGTTCCCGATTCAGCGGACAGGGCACAGATACGCAGTATTTT. This sequence encodes CASSSRFSGQGTDTQYF.

This clonotype was picked up many times. This chain joins TRBV28 and TRBJ2-1; possibly TRBD1 for D (5 bases). This CDR3 has 14 residues. In germline, CDR1 is MDHEN, CDR2 SYDVKM. V lost 5 bases and J 4 bases, leaving 12 bases between the germline ends. The CDR3 bases are TGTGCCAGCAGTCCCACGGACACGTACAATGAGCAGTTCTTC. Its translation: CASSPTDTYNEQFF. Drawing the rest from reference TRBV28 and TRBJ2-1, the complete variable domain is DVKVTQSSRYLVKRTGEKVFLECVQDMDHENMFWYRQDPGLGLRLIYFSYDVKMKEKGDIPEGYSVSREKKERFSLILESASTNQTSMYLCASSPTDTYNEQFFGPGTRLTVL.

On this clonotype itself: It may be a read error: a sequence one base away is much more abundant. The CDR3 protein is CASSKERYQETQYF. The CDR3 region has the DNA TGTGCCAGCAGCAAGGAAAGGTACCAAGAGACCCAGTACTTC. This chain joins TRBV7-2 and TRBJ2-5; D gene ambiguous. CDR1 is SGHTA and CDR2 is FQGNSA in the germline V gene. Trimming stripped 5 bases from V and 0 bases from J, with 10 bases between. CDR3 length: 14 amino acids.

Concerning this clonotype: This may stem from a read error, because a much larger clone lies one nucleotide away. The gene calls are TRBV15 and TRBJ2-7; TRBD1 matches 7 bases. This CDR3 comprises 14 residues. In germline, CDR1 is LNHNV, CDR2 YYDKDF (reference sequence). V was clipped by 3 bases and J by 7 bases; unmatched bases: 9. The CDR3 DNA follows: TGTGCCACCAGCAGGAACAGGGGTTTGGGTGAGCAGTACTTC. This translates into CATSRNRGLGEQYF.

The chain joins TRBV4-2 to TRBJ2-2; D might be TRBD2 (6 bases). Germline V lookup: CDR1 LGHNA, CDR2 YNFKEQ. The CDR3 spans 18 residues. V was pared by 0 bases and J by 1 base, with 15 bases between. CDR3 sequence reads: CASSQDPGQGLNTGELFF. CDR3 in DNA: TGTGCCAGCAGCCAAGATCCCGGCCAGGGACTGAACACCGGGGAGCTGTTTTTT.

The gene calls are TRBV6-9 and TRBJ2-7; 10 bases match TRBD2. Per the germline V gene, CDR1 is MNHGY and CDR2 is SVAAGI. The V gene end was trimmed by 3 bases and the J gene end by 3 bases; junction bases not matched to a gene: 8. The CDR3 totals 16 residues. The CDR3 DNA follows: TGTGCCAGCAGTTACGGGGACAGCGGGAGGGACTACGAGCAGTACTTC. Amino acids: CASSYGDSGRDYEQYF.

A few counts support this clonotype. The V gene is TRBV11-2, the J gene TRBJ2-3, with D uncertain. CDR3 length: 14 amino acids. Trimming left V 1 base short and J 4 bases short, with 9 bases between. Per the germline V gene, CDR1 is SGHAT and CDR2 is FQNNGV. The CDR3 reads CASSLAAWADTQYF. CDR3 DNA sequence: TGTGCCAGCAGCTTAGCTGCTTGGGCAGATACGCAGTATTTT.

The chain has TRBV4-1 and TRBJ2-1; possibly TRBD2 for D (7 bases). Germline V gene lookup returns CDR1 MGHRA and CDR2 YSYEKL. The length of the CDR3 is 14 residues. Between the trimmed V and J ends, which lost 3 bases and 9 bases, there was a span of 15 bases. CDR3 in amino acids: CASSHVGGGTEQFF. In DNA, the CDR3 is TGCGCCAGCAGCCATGTGGGGGGGGGCACTGAGCAGTTCTTC.

The table lists this clonotype with many counts. The chain employs TRBV28 and TRBJ2-5; D may be TRBD1 or TRBD2 (5 bases each). The CDR3 is 13 residues long. The germline CDR1 and CDR2 sequences are MDHEN and SYDVKM. V dropped 3 bases and J dropped 5 bases, with 10 bases sitting between them. CDR3 nucleotides: TGTGCCAGCAGTTTTCGGGGCCCTGAGACCCAGTACTTC. Protein product: CASSFRGPETQYF.

Comments on this clonotype: With a much larger clone just one base away, this may be a read error. V gene TRBV28 combines with J gene TRBJ1-2; D uncertain. The CDR3 consists of 11 residues. Germline lookup yields CDR1 MDHEN and CDR2 SYDVKM. Written as DNA, the CDR3 is TGTGCCAGAAGTTTACGTTATGGCTACACCTTC. The encoded protein is CARSLRYGYTF.

The chain links TRBV7-2 to TRBJ1-5; possibly TRBD1 for D (6 bases). Trimming took off 7 bases at V and 6 bases at J, with 19 bases between the two ends. Germline loops: CDR1 SGHTA, CDR2 FQGNSA. The CDR3 extends over 15 amino acids. DNA of the CDR3: TGTGCCAGCACTCTGAATGGGGGGCGTAGTCAGCCCCAGCATTTT. Residues: CASTLNGGRSQPQHF.

This clonotype was observed a handful of times. The chain recombines TRBV4-3 with TRBJ1-6, with a tentative D call TRBD1 (5 bases). The germline V gene has CDR1 LGHNA and CDR2 YSLEER. The CDR3 loop spans 14 amino acids. The V gene lost 2 bases and the J gene lost 6 bases, with 8 bases spanning the gap. The CDR3 bases are TGCGCCAGCAGCCAACAGGGACCTAATTCACCCCTCCACTTT. This gives the protein CASSQQGPNSPLHF.

This clonotype was seen a single time. For the CDR3, the DNA is TGTGCCAGCAGCTGGACAGCCACAGATACGCAGTATTTT. This encodes CASSWTATDTQYF. The rearrangement uses TRBV14 and TRBJ2-3, with D maybe TRBD1 (6 bases). CDR1 is SGHDN, CDR2 FVKESK, per germline. The CDR3 has 13 residues. Trimming shortened V by 5 bases and J by 2 bases, and 8 bases separated the two germline ends.

The CDR3 bases are TGCAGTGCCAGCAGCCCCGGGTTAGCGCGAGGAGAGACCCAGTACTTC. Protein sequence: CSASSPGLARGETQYF. The genes are TRBV20-1 and TRBJ2-5; possibly TRBD2 for D (5 bases). Germline values: CDR1 DFQATT, CDR2 SNEGSKA (reference sequence). The CDR3 contains 16 residues. Trimming removed 6 bases at V and 4 bases at J, with 24 bases between.

The table lists this clonotype with many counts. This chain uses TRBV6-1 with TRBJ1-2; no clear D gene. The CDR3 runs 15 residues. Trimming removed 5 bases from V and 3 bases from J, with 16 bases in between. Germline-derived CDR1 and CDR2 are MNHNS and SASEGT. In nucleotides, the CDR3 is TGTGCCAGCAGTCCCCTCCTGGGTGGATACTATGGCTACACCTTC. Translating gives CASSPLLGGYYGYTF.

V gene TRBV20-1 combines with J gene TRBJ1-5, with TRBD1 as a possible D gene (6 bases). Trimming stripped 6 bases from V and 6 bases from J, with 15 bases between. The germline V gene has CDR1 DFQATT and CDR2 SNEGSKA (reference sequence). This CDR3 has 13 amino acids. The CDR3 DNA is TGCAGTGCGCGTAGGGGGGCAAGTCAGCCCCAGCATTTT. It yields the protein CSARRGASQPQHF.